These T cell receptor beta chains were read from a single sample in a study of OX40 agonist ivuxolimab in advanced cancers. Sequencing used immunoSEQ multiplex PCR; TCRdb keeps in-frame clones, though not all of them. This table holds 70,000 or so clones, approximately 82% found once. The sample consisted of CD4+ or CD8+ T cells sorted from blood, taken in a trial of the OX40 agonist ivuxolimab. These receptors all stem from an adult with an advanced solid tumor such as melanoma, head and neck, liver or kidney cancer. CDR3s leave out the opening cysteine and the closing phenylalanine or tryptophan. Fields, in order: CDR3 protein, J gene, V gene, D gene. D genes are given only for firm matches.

cdr3_aa: ASSEGRGQSFYGYT
j_call: TRBJ1-2
v_call: TRBV6-1
d_call: NA

cdr3_aa: ASSQAQGGGGDTQY
j_call: TRBJ2-3
v_call: TRBV4-3
d_call: NA

cdr3_aa: ASSLDTGELF
j_call: TRBJ2-2
v_call: TRBV5-4
d_call: NA

cdr3_aa: ASSLAGGDRGYEQY
j_call: TRBJ2-7
v_call: TRBV5-1
d_call: TRBD1

cdr3_aa: ASRWAYGYT
j_call: TRBJ1-2
v_call: TRBV6-5
d_call: NA

cdr3_aa: ASSLRGYSTDTQY
j_call: TRBJ2-3
v_call: TRBV11-2
d_call: NA

cdr3_aa: ASRLQPAADYGYT
j_call: TRBJ1-2
v_call: TRBV6-5
d_call: NA

cdr3_aa: ASSQLTGSSYGYT
j_call: TRBJ1-2
v_call: TRBV6-6
d_call: TRBD1

cdr3_aa: AISESLGVYYGYT
j_call: TRBJ1-2
v_call: TRBV10-3
d_call: NA

cdr3_aa: ASSVELGGGEQF
j_call: TRBJ2-1
v_call: TRBV9
d_call: NA

cdr3_aa: ASSWGHGGNTEAF
j_call: TRBJ1-1
v_call: TRBV5-8
d_call: NA

cdr3_aa: ASSQSGARGNTEAF
j_call: TRBJ1-1
v_call: TRBV16
d_call: NA

cdr3_aa: ASSPGNRLAGNEQF
j_call: TRBJ2-1
v_call: TRBV18
d_call: TRBD2

cdr3_aa: ASSAPPGGARNTQY
j_call: TRBJ2-3
v_call: TRBV7-2
d_call: TRBD2

cdr3_aa: ASRWGQGYEQY
j_call: TRBJ2-7
v_call: TRBV19
d_call: TRBD1

cdr3_aa: ASIGQETQY
j_call: TRBJ2-5
v_call: TRBV5-1
d_call: NA

cdr3_aa: ASKGGLYDYGYT
j_call: TRBJ1-2
v_call: TRBV6-5
d_call: NA

cdr3_aa: ATRGQGNSPLH
j_call: TRBJ1-6
v_call: TRBV7-9
d_call: TRBD1

cdr3_aa: ASRGTGGQAYTGELF
j_call: TRBJ2-2
v_call: TRBV19
d_call: TRBD1

cdr3_aa: ASSSTSGGETHYEQY
j_call: TRBJ2-7
v_call: TRBV13
d_call: TRBD1

cdr3_aa: ASSYPSLNTEAF
j_call: TRBJ1-1
v_call: TRBV6-6
d_call: NA

cdr3_aa: SANPVYGYT
j_call: TRBJ1-2
v_call: TRBV20-1
d_call: NA

cdr3_aa: ASSNYGYT
j_call: TRBJ1-2
v_call: TRBV5-8
d_call: NA

cdr3_aa: ASSLEGFEAGEQY
j_call: TRBJ2-7
v_call: TRBV7-8
d_call: NA

cdr3_aa: ASSYSTQPQH
j_call: TRBJ1-5
v_call: TRBV6-5
d_call: NA

cdr3_aa: ASSFGPSPYT
j_call: TRBJ1-2
v_call: TRBV28
d_call: NA

cdr3_aa: ASSERYEQY
j_call: TRBJ2-7
v_call: TRBV2
d_call: NA

cdr3_aa: AISSGQGEGYEQY
j_call: TRBJ2-7
v_call: TRBV10-3
d_call: TRBD1

cdr3_aa: ASSPTGISYNEQF
j_call: TRBJ2-1
v_call: TRBV19
d_call: NA

cdr3_aa: ASSPNIGTGNYEQY
j_call: TRBJ2-7
v_call: TRBV18
d_call: TRBD1

cdr3_aa: ASSLASGPNYGYT
j_call: TRBJ1-2
v_call: TRBV7-8
d_call: NA

cdr3_aa: ASSEIGGGRNEQF
j_call: TRBJ2-1
v_call: TRBV10-2
d_call: TRBD2

cdr3_aa: ASSPQGNTEAF
j_call: TRBJ1-1
v_call: TRBV7-9
d_call: NA

cdr3_aa: SASLDYGYT
j_call: TRBJ1-2
v_call: TRBV20-1
d_call: NA

cdr3_aa: ASSLQGANTDTQY
j_call: TRBJ2-3
v_call: TRBV5-1
d_call: TRBD1

cdr3_aa: ASNRDGSEAF
j_call: TRBJ1-1
v_call: TRBV9
d_call: NA

cdr3_aa: ASSQDSGGQTYYGYT
j_call: TRBJ1-2
v_call: TRBV4-1
d_call: NA

cdr3_aa: ASSLAGGLRQPQH
j_call: TRBJ1-5
v_call: TRBV7-9
d_call: NA

cdr3_aa: ASSSQGSAYNSPLH
j_call: TRBJ1-6
v_call: TRBV5-1
d_call: NA

cdr3_aa: ASSPDTDTQY
j_call: TRBJ2-3
v_call: TRBV7-6
d_call: NA

cdr3_aa: ASGTWGRSYEQY
j_call: NA
v_call: TRBV7-8
d_call: NA

cdr3_aa: ASSPRQTYEQY
j_call: TRBJ2-7
v_call: TRBV11-1
d_call: NA

cdr3_aa: ASSPRKSQYQETQY
j_call: TRBJ2-5
v_call: TRBV7-2
d_call: NA

cdr3_aa: ASSKLRADGTNTEAF
j_call: TRBJ1-1
v_call: TRBV21-1
d_call: NA

cdr3_aa: ASSQGTADPNNYGYT
j_call: TRBJ1-2
v_call: TRBV18
d_call: TRBD1

cdr3_aa: ASSFLDTHEQF
j_call: TRBJ2-1
v_call: TRBV9
d_call: NA

cdr3_aa: ASSLALNADTQY
j_call: TRBJ2-3
v_call: TRBV5-1
d_call: NA

cdr3_aa: ASSPEYEQF
j_call: TRBJ2-1
v_call: TRBV18
d_call: NA

cdr3_aa: ASSPRVNYGYT
j_call: TRBJ1-2
v_call: TRBV7-9
d_call: NA

cdr3_aa: SVRRDRARYNEQF
j_call: TRBJ2-1
v_call: TRBV29-1
d_call: TRBD1

cdr3_aa: ASSPLRAEREAF
j_call: TRBJ1-1
v_call: TRBV6-5
d_call: NA

cdr3_aa: ASSFQGVSTEAF
j_call: TRBJ1-1
v_call: TRBV7-2
d_call: TRBD1

cdr3_aa: ASTFTGGSYEQY
j_call: TRBJ2-7
v_call: TRBV6-5
d_call: TRBD2

cdr3_aa: ASSLKDRIGYT
j_call: TRBJ1-2
v_call: TRBV7-2
d_call: NA

cdr3_aa: ASSALGQGNSPLH
j_call: TRBJ1-6
v_call: TRBV6-1
d_call: TRBD1

cdr3_aa: ASSPSRVTGFYEQY
j_call: TRBJ2-7
v_call: TRBV18
d_call: NA

cdr3_aa: ASTSFQFDEQF
j_call: TRBJ2-1
v_call: TRBV7-2
d_call: NA

cdr3_aa: ASSPKRGGRYEQY
j_call: TRBJ2-7
v_call: TRBV7-3
d_call: TRBD2

cdr3_aa: ASSAQGPGELF
j_call: TRBJ2-2
v_call: TRBV9
d_call: NA